The clone carrying this T cell receptor (beta chain) appeared a few times. Antigen unknown. Assay: immunoSEQ multiplex PCR; the TCRdb copy retains only in-frame clones and omits some. The sample shows tens of thousands of clones, roughly 70% of them seen only once. The sample originates from a study of vaccination effects on CD4 cells after COVID-19. Sequencing was preceded by expansion of antigen-specific CD4+ T cells with viral peptide pools in the ViraFEST assay. The culture ran for approximately 11 days before CD4+ T cells were isolated. Each vaccine recipient was nucleocapsid antibody negative and had no prior SARS-CoV-2 infection. General observations from the study: By a late point after vaccination, infection- and vaccine-induced clones had shrunk markedly through clonal contraction.

The source is a human donor who received a COVID-19 vaccine. The specimen comprised CD4+ T cells from PBMCs cultured with SARS-CoV-2 spike peptides, sampled before COVID-19 vaccination.

CDR3 in amino acids: CASSLGPTSSYEQYF. Here the CDR3 DNA reads TGTGCCAGCAGTTTAGGTCCCACCAGCTCCTACGAGCAGTACTTC. V and J are TRBV27 and TRBJ2-7; D unresolved. The CDR3 sequence is 15 residues long. V was pared by 2 bases and J by 0 bases, with 11 bases between. Germline V gene sequence: CDR1 MNHEY, CDR2 SMNVEV (reference sequence).